This TCR beta chain originates from a study of shared clonotypes between healthy human individuals. Sequencing used immunoSEQ multiplex PCR; TCRdb keeps in-frame clones, though not all of them. The table lists 2 million to 2.5 million clones, 90% to 96% of them singletons. This CDR3 contains 14 residues. Germline-derived CDR1 and CDR2 are MGHRA and YSYEKL. V shed 1 base and J 4 bases; nucleotides not matched to a gene: 4. Sequencing was performed on naive CD4+ T cells sorted from blood. Subset described: CD45RA+ positively selected. This clonotype was obtained from a man younger than 35 in good health. V usage is TRBV4-1 and J usage is TRBJ2-7, with 7 bases that match TRBD1. CDR3: CASSQVYRGYEQYF. The CDR3 DNA is TGCGCCAGCAGCCAAGTTTACAGGGGATACGAGCAGTACTTC.